In this sample, the clone carrying this TCR beta chain turned up many times. Its specificity is unknown. PBMCs were density-gradient isolated from roughly 9.6 ml fresh blood. This sample was taken from a study of Graves' ophthalmopathy and Graves' hyperthyroidism. Study-wide points: Among thyroid clonotypes expanded above 0.001 frequency, most also appeared in blood.

The V gene's germline CDR1 is KGHSY and CDR2 FQNENV. After removal of 2 bases from V and 11 bases from J, the junction contained 9 bases not matched to a gene. This CDR3 spans 13 amino acids. The sequenced template was RNA, covering the TCR beta CDR3 region. HTBI primers served in a first-round RT-PCR, which a second-round multiplex PCR followed. TCRdb recomputed calls from the multiplex PCR reads with MiXCR, one row per CDR3 protein. The sample includes 360,000 or so distinct CDR3 sequences, 15% to 20% of them seen just once. Sequences were obtained from peripheral blood. This clonotype was sampled from a woman aged 18-30 years with Graves' ophthalmopathy. J is TRBJ2-7 and V is TRBV16; 7 bases agree with TRBD1. The CDR3 DNA sequence: TGTGCCAGCAGCCAACGAGACACCGGGACAGAGTACTTC. Translation gives CASSQRDTGTEYF.